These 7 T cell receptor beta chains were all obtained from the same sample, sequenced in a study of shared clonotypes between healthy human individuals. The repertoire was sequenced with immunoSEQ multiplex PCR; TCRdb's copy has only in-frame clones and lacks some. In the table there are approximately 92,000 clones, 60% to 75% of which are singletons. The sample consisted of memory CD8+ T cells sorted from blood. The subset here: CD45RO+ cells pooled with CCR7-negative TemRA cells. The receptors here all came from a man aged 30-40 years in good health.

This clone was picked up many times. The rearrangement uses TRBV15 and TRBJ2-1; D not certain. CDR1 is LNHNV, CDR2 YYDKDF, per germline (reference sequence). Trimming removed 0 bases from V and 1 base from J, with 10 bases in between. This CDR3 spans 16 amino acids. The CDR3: CATSRDLTSSYNEQFF. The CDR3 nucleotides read TGTGCCACCAGCAGAGATCTCACGTCTTCCTACAATGAGCAGTTCTTC. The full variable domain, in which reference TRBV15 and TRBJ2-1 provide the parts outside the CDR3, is DAMVIQNPRYQVTQFGKPVTLSCSQTLNHNVMYWYQQKSSQAPKLLFHYYDKDFNNEADTPDNFQSRRPNTSFCFLDIRSPGLGDTAMYLCATSRDLTSSYNEQFFGPGTRLTVL.

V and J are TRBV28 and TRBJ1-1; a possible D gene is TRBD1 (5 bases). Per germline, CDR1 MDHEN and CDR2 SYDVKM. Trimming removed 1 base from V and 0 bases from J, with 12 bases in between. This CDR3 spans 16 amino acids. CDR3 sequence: CASSLSDMIMNTEAFF. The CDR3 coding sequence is TGTGCCAGCAGTTTATCGGACATGATCATGAACACTGAAGCTTTCTTT.

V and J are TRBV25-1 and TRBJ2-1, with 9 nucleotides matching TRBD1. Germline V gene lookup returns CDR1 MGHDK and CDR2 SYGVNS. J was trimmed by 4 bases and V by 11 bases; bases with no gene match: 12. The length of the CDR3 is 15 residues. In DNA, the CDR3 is TGTGCCGGCTATCACAGGGGGCATCGGTACAATGAGCAGTTCTTC. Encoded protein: CAGYHRGHRYNEQFF.

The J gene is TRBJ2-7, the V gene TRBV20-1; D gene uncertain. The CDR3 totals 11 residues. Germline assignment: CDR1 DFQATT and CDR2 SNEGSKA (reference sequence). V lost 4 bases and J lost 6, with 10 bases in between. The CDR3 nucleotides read TGCAGTGCTAACAAGGAGAGCGAGCAGTACTTC. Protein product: CSANKESEQYF.

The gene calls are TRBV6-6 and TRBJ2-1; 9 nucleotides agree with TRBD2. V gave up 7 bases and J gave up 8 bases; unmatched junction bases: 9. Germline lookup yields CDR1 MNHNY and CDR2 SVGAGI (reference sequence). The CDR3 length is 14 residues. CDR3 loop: CASTDSGRVHEQFF. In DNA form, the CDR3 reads TGTGCCAGCACCGATAGCGGGAGAGTGCATGAGCAGTTCTTC.

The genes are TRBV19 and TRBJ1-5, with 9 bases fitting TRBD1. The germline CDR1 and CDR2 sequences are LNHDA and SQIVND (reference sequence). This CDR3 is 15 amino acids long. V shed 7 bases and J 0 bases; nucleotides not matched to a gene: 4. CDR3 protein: CASNLQGASNQPQHF. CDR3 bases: TGTGCCAGTAACTTACAGGGGGCTAGCAATCAGCCCCAGCATTTT.

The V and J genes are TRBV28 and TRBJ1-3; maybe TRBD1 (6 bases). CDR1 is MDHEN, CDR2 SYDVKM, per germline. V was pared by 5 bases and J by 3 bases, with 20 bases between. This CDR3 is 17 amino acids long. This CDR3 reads CASSKGQQTGFGNTIYF. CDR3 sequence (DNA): TGTGCCAGCAGTAAGGGCCAGCAGACAGGCTTTGGAAACACCATATATTTT.